Presented here are 31 T cell receptor beta chains from one specimen sequenced in a study of blood T cell repertoires in COVID-19. Here immunoSEQ multiplex PCR was the method, and the copy in TCRdb shows in-frame clones only, minus some. The data show roughly 180,000 clones, 86% seen once. Sequenced: PBMCs or T cells enriched from blood (not recorded which). The receptor set was obtained from a woman aged 25 to 39 who had recovered from COVID-19.

The chain carries TRBV27 and TRBJ1-1; 9 nucleotides match TRBD1. Germline CDR1 and CDR2: MNHEY and SMNVEV (reference sequence). Trimming took 4 bases from V and 4 from J; bases not matched to a gene: 10. The CDR3 contains 16 residues. The CDR3 region has the DNA TGTGCCAGCAGTTCCCAACAGGGGGCATTGGGCACTGAAGCTTTCTTT. This encodes CASSSQQGALGTEAFF.

A few counts support this clone. V and J are TRBV11-3 and TRBJ2-7; 12 nucleotides match TRBD2. CDR1 and CDR2 from the germline V gene are SGHNT and YENEEA. This CDR3 contains 18 residues. V lost 0 bases to trimming and J lost 4 bases; unmatched junction nucleotides: 10. CDR3 region: CASSLDFGLAGGVYEQYF. CDR3 DNA: TGTGCCAGCAGCTTAGATTTCGGGCTAGCGGGAGGGGTTTACGAGCAGTACTTC.

V is TRBV2 and J is TRBJ2-1, with D perhaps matching TRBD2 (5 bases). Germline CDR1 and CDR2: SNHLY and FYNNEI. The CDR3 is made up of 16 amino acids. Deletions cut 0 bases from V and 8 bases from J, with 17 bases between. This CDR3 reads CASSEAGLEGYHEQFF. The CDR3 DNA follows: TGTGCCAGCAGTGAAGCTGGTCTAGAGGGTTACCATGAGCAGTTCTTC.

The rearrangement joins TRBV10-3 to TRBJ2-5; the match to TRBD1 covers 10 bases. The J call may be faulty, since TRBJ2-7 better matches the DNA end. The CDR3 extends over 20 amino acids. The germline V gene encodes CDR1 ENHRY and CDR2 SYGVKD. The CDR3, as DNA: TGTGCCATCAGCACCAGAAGTGGATCGACAGGGGGCGAGAGGTCCTACGAGCAGTACTTC. Its protein is CAISTRSGSTGGERSYEQYF.

This chain uses TRBV27 with TRBJ2-1, with 9 bases fitting TRBD1. CDR1 is MNHEY, CDR2 SMNVEV, per germline (reference sequence). V was pared by 3 bases and J by 9 bases, with 3 bases of the junction left unmatched. The CDR3 runs to 13 residues. This CDR3 reads CASSFTGGGEQFF. In DNA, the CDR3 is TGTGCCAGCAGTTTTACAGGGGGCGGTGAGCAGTTCTTC.

This chain links TRBV5-1 with TRBJ2-2, with TRBD2 matching 7 bases. Losses at the gene ends were 3 bases for V and 6 bases for J; bases not matched to a gene: 5. From germline, CDR1 is SGHRS and CDR2 YFSETQ. CDR3 length: 14 amino acids. CDR3 protein: CASSSRLAPGELFF. DNA of the CDR3: TGCGCCAGCAGCTCAAGACTAGCCCCCGGGGAGCTGTTTTTT.

The V call is TRBV6-5, the J call TRBJ2-2; 10 bases match TRBD1. CDR1 and CDR2 (germline): MNHEY, SVGAGI. With V trimmed by 7 bases and J by 5 bases, 7 bases remained unmatched. The CDR3 has 15 amino acids. The CDR3 here is CASNPTGGGTGELFF. The CDR3 DNA sequence: TGTGCCAGCAACCCGACAGGGGGCGGGACCGGGGAGCTGTTTTTT.

The chain recombines TRBV18 with TRBJ2-1; 11 nucleotides line up with TRBD1. This CDR3 contains 16 residues. V lost 4 bases to trimming and J lost 8 bases; unmatched junction nucleotides: 10. Germline CDR1 is KGHSH and CDR2 is LQKENI. The CDR3 sequence: CASSLGQGASFYEQFF. DNA for the CDR3: TGTGCCAGCTCACTCGGACAGGGGGCCAGCTTCTATGAGCAGTTCTTC.

V and J are TRBV7-9 and TRBJ2-1, with D uncertain. Germline CDR1 and CDR2: SEHNR and FQNEAQ (reference sequence). V dropped 1 base and J dropped 8 bases, with 15 bases sitting between them. The CDR3 runs to 15 residues. CDR3 sequence (DNA): TGTGCCAGCAGCTTAGTTGTTGTACAGTTAGATGAGCAGTTCTTC. This codes for CASSLVVVQLDEQFF.

The genes are TRBV9 and TRBJ2-7; TRBD1 agrees at 9 bases. Germline trimming cut 3 bases from V and 5 bases from J; bases unmatched to any gene: 9. The germline V gene encodes CDR1 SGDLS and CDR2 YYNGEE. This CDR3 comprises 15 residues. The CDR3 region has the DNA TGTGCCAGCAGCGCAGGACCGACAGGGGGTGACGAGCAGTACTTC. The encoded protein is CASSAGPTGGDEQYF.

The chain is built from TRBV7-7 and TRBJ2-5; D is possibly TRBD2 (6 bases). Germline CDR1 SSHAT, CDR2 FNYEAQ (reference sequence). V was shortened by 5 bases and J by 1 base, with 17 bases between the two germline ends. CDR3 length: 16 residues. CDR3 nucleotides: TGTGCCAGCAGCCATGCGCCGGGGGTGGGCCAAGAGACCCAGTACTTC. It encodes CASSHAPGVGQETQYF. Full variable domain (remainder filled in from reference TRBV7-7 and TRBJ2-5): GAGVSQSPRYKVTKRGQDVTLRCDPISSHATLYWYQQALGQGPEFLTYFNYEAQPDKSGLPSDRFSAERPEGSISTLTIQRTEQRDSAMYRCASSHAPGVGQETQYFGPGTRLLVL.

This clone has only a few counts. The CDR3 DNA follows: TGTGCCAGCAGCTTGTACTACGAGCAGTACTTC. Its translation: CASSLYYEQYF. The rearrangement joins TRBV5-4 to TRBJ2-7; D gene ambiguous. V was clipped by 1 base and J by 3 bases, with 2 bases between them. This CDR3 region has 11 residues. CDR1 is SGHNT, CDR2 YYREEE, per germline (reference sequence).

V is TRBV9 and J is TRBJ1-1; 7 bases line up with TRBD1. Germline values: CDR1 SGDLS, CDR2 YYNGEE. The CDR3 consists of 13 residues. The J segment lost 4 bases and the V segment lost 4 bases, leaving 4 bases of the junction unmatched. The DNA for the CDR3 is TGTGCCAGCAGCTCCCAGGGGGGCACTGAAGCTTTCTTT. Translating it yields CASSSQGGTEAFF.

The chain employs TRBV7-2 and TRBJ2-3; 10 bases line up with TRBD2. The CDR3 sequence is 16 residues long. Trimming cost V 5 bases and J 5 bases; bases outside gene matches: 10. Germline V CDR1 and CDR2: SGHTA, FQGNSA. CDR3 loop: CASSPASSGSRDTQYF. The CDR3, as DNA: TGTGCCAGCAGCCCGGCCTCTAGCGGGAGTAGAGATACGCAGTATTTT.

In its sample, this clone was seen once. This rearrangement joins TRBV27 to TRBJ1-6; 10 bases match TRBD1. In germline, CDR1 is MNHEY, CDR2 SMNVEV (reference sequence). V gave up 2 bases and J gave up 3 bases; unmatched junction bases: 4. This CDR3 region has 17 residues. The CDR3 spells CASSLGTGAIYNSPLHF. CDR3 coding DNA: TGTGCCAGCAGTTTAGGGACAGGGGCAATCTATAATTCACCCCTCCACTTT.

This chain connects TRBV19 to TRBJ2-6; D is unclear. Deletions cut 0 bases from V and 0 bases from J, with 6 bases between. Germline V gene data show CDR1 as LNHDA and CDR2 as SQIVND (reference sequence). CDR3 length: 16 amino acids. CDR3 nucleotide sequence: TGTGCCAGTAGTATAGATTTGGCCTCTGGGGCCAACGTCCTGACTTTC. This gives the protein CASSIDLASGANVLTF.

This clone has just one count. Other DNA sequences within the sample encode an identical CDR3. The chain couples TRBV20-1 to TRBJ1-2; 7 bases map to TRBD1. The CDR3 runs 13 residues. CDR1 DFQATT and CDR2 SNEGSKA come from the germline V gene (reference sequence). The ends lost 3 bases at V and 3 bases at J; junction bases unmatched: 4. The CDR3 DNA reads as TGCAGTGCTAGTAGGACAGGCGACTATGGCTACACCTTC. Protein sequence: CSASRTGDYGYTF.

The chain recombines TRBV19 with TRBJ1-3; D is undetermined. V gave up 7 bases and J gave up 4 bases, with 11 bases separating them. CDR1 is LNHDA and CDR2 is SQIVND in the germline V gene (reference sequence). The CDR3 has 13 amino acids. The CDR3 reads CASMGRYGNTIYF. Written as DNA, the CDR3 is TGTGCCAGTATGGGCCGTTACGGAAACACCATATATTTT.

The V call is TRBV2, the J call TRBJ2-7; 7 bases align to TRBD2. J was trimmed by 4 bases and V by 6 bases; bases with no gene match: 21. The CDR3 contains 18 residues. Germline CDR1 SNHLY, CDR2 FYNNEI. The CDR3 region is CASRRSLAETPGRYEQYF. For the CDR3, the DNA is TGTGCCAGCAGGAGGAGTCTAGCGGAGACCCCCGGCCGATACGAGCAGTACTTC.

The chain combines TRBV19 with TRBJ2-1; 8 nucleotides agree with TRBD2. The germline V gene has CDR1 LNHDA and CDR2 SQIVND (reference sequence). J gave up 7 bases and V 1 base, and 9 bases lay outside the gene matches. CDR3 size: 16 residues. The CDR3 DNA is TGTGCCAGTAGTATAGTAAGCGGCCCGGGGGGGAATGAGCAGTTCTTC. It yields the protein CASSIVSGPGGNEQFF.

The chain recombines TRBV2 with TRBJ1-1; D perhaps matches TRBD1 (5 bases). Per the germline V gene, CDR1 is SNHLY and CDR2 is FYNNEI. This CDR3 comprises 16 residues. V lost 4 bases and J lost 1, with 16 bases in between. The CDR3 nucleotides are TGTGCCAGCAGTGTTCACCCTGACAGACCGAACACTGAAGCTTTCTTT. It encodes CASSVHPDRPNTEAFF.

This chain uses TRBV19 with TRBJ2-1; D might be TRBD2 (5 bases). V was pared by 5 bases and J by 2 bases, with 16 bases between. The germline V gene has CDR1 LNHDA and CDR2 SQIVND (reference sequence). There are 16 residues in the CDR3. The CDR3 DNA reads TGTGCCAGTAGTTCCCCAAGCGGACCCGCCTACAATGAGCAGTTCTTC. It translates to CASSSPSGPAYNEQFF.

The V call is TRBV6-6, the J call TRBJ2-3, with TRBD1 identical over 12 bases. V was clipped by 5 bases and J by 6 bases; unmatched bases: 12. Germline-derived CDR1 and CDR2 are MNHNY and SVGAGI (reference sequence). The CDR3 has 17 amino acids. The CDR3 sequence: CASSQRDRGLGGDTQYF. The CDR3, as DNA: TGTGCCAGCAGTCAGAGGGACAGGGGGCTCGGTGGGGATACGCAGTATTTT.

The chain links TRBV5-1 to TRBJ1-1, with 9 bases matching TRBD1. Trimming cost V 4 bases and J 3 bases; bases outside gene matches: 7. The germline V gene encodes CDR1 SGHRS and CDR2 YFSETQ. This CDR3 is 15 amino acids long. Here the CDR3 reads CASSGDRDSYTEAFF. The CDR3 DNA follows: TGCGCCAGCAGCGGGGACAGGGACTCATACACTGAAGCTTTCTTT.

V and J are TRBV6-1 and TRBJ1-2; TRBD1 aligns across 7 bases. After removal of 1 base from V and 11 bases from J, the junction contained 4 bases not matched to a gene. Germline CDR1 is MNHNS and CDR2 is SASEGT. CDR3 size: 12 residues. The CDR3 here is CASSEGTGVYTF. The CDR3 nucleotides read TGTGCCAGCAGTGAAGGGACAGGCGTTTACACCTTC.

The chain links TRBV7-2 to TRBJ1-1; maybe TRBD1 (5 bases). V lost 3 bases and J 0 bases, leaving 11 bases between the germline ends. The CDR3 covers 15 residues. Germline values: CDR1 SGHTA, CDR2 FQGNSA. CDR3 sequence (DNA): TGTGCCAGCAGCTTCACGACAGAGTTGAACACTGAAGCTTTCTTT. This gives the protein CASSFTTELNTEAFF.

This chain joins TRBV27 and TRBJ2-1, with 9 positions matching TRBD2. The CDR3 totals 17 residues. Germline CDR1 MNHEY, CDR2 SMNVEV (reference sequence). With 4 bases clipped from V and 7 bases from J, the junction kept 14 bases outside the gene matches. The CDR3 nucleotides read TGTGCCAGCAGTTCACCCCTTAGCGGGAGTCTTTTTAATGAGCAGTTCTTC. Residues: CASSSPLSGSLFNEQFF.

The chain employs TRBV18 and TRBJ1-1; the D gene is possibly TRBD1 (5 bases). In germline, CDR1 is KGHSH, CDR2 LQKENI. CDR3 length equals 15 residues. V lost 3 bases, J lost 4 bases, and 15 bases lay in between. The CDR3 here is CASSPQGSGGTEAFF. In DNA form, the CDR3 reads TGTGCCAGCTCACCCCAGGGCTCGGGGGGCACTGAAGCTTTCTTT.

In DNA, the CDR3 is TGCGCCAGCAGCTTGGTCAGGGGAGGGACAGATACGCAGTATTTT. This gives the protein CASSLVRGGTDTQYF. The chain employs TRBV5-1 and TRBJ2-3, with D tentatively TRBD2 (7 bases). This CDR3 has 15 amino acids. CDR1 SGHRS and CDR2 YFSETQ come from the germline V gene. With 0 bases removed from V and 3 bases from J, the gap between germline ends came to 11 bases.

V gene TRBV28 combines with J gene TRBJ2-7, with D perhaps TRBD1 (5 bases). CDR3 length: 13 residues. Germline V gene data show CDR1 as MDHEN and CDR2 as SYDVKM. The V end lost 4 bases, the J end lost 3 bases, and 10 bases lay between the germline ends. CDR3 sequence (DNA): TGTGCCAGCAGTTCGGATACAGGCTACGAGCAGTACTTC. It translates to CASSSDTGYEQYF.

The J gene is TRBJ1-5, the V gene TRBV19, with 7 bases lining up with TRBD1. Germline assignment: CDR1 LNHDA and CDR2 SQIVND (reference sequence). The trim removed 6 bases at V and 1 base at J, leaving 9 bases unmatched. The CDR3 length is 16 residues. CDR3 sequence (DNA): TGTGCCAGTAGCGACAGGGATTGGGAAAGCAATCAGCCCCAGCATTTT. It codes for CASSDRDWESNQPQHF.